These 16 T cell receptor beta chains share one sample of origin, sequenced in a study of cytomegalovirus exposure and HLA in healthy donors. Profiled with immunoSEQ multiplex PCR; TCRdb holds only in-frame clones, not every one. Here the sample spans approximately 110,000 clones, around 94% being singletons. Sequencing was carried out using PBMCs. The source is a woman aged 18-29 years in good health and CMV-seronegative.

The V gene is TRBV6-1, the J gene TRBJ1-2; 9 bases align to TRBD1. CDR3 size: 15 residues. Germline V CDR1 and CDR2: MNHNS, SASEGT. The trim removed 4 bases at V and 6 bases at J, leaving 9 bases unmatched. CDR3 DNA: TGTGCCAGCAGTGGGATAACCGGGACAGGGAATGGCTACACCTTC. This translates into CASSGITGTGNGYTF.

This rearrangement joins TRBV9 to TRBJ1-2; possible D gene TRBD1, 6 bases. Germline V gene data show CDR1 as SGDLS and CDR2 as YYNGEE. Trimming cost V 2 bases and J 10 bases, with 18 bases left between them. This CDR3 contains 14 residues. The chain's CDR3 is CASSVDGTSALYTF. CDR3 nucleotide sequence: TGTGCCAGCAGCGTTGACGGGACAAGTGCCCTCTACACCTTC.

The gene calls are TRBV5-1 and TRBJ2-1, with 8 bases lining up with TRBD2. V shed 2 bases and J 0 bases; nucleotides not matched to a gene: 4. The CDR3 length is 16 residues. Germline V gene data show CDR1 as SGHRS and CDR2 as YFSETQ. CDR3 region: CASSFSSGSSYNEQFF. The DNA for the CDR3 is TGCGCCAGCAGCTTTTCCAGCGGGAGCTCCTACAATGAGCAGTTCTTC.

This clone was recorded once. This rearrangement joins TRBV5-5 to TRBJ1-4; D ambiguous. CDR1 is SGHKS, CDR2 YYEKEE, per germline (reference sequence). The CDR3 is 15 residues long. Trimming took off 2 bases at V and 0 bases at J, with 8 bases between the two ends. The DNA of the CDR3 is TGTGCCAGCAGCTTTCCTGTATCAACTAATGAAAAACTGTTTTTT. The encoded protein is CASSFPVSTNEKLFF.

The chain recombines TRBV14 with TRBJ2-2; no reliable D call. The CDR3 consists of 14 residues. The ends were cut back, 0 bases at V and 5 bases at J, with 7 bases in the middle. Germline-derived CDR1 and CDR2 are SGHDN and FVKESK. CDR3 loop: CASSQDLATGELFF. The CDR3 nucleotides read TGTGCCAGCAGCCAAGATTTGGCTACCGGGGAGCTGTTTTTT. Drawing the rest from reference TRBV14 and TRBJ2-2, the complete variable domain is EAGVTQFPSHSVIEKGQTVTLRCDPISGHDNLYWYRRVMGKEIKFLLHFVKESKQDESGMPNNRFLAERTGGTYSTLKVQPAELEDSGVYFCASSQDLATGELFFGEGSRLTVL.

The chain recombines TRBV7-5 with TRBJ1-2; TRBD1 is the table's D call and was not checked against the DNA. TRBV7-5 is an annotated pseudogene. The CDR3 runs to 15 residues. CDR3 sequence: CVRSLEAGTDYGYTF. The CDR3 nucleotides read TGTGTCAGAAGCTTAGAGGCCGGGACAGACTATGGCTACACCTTC.

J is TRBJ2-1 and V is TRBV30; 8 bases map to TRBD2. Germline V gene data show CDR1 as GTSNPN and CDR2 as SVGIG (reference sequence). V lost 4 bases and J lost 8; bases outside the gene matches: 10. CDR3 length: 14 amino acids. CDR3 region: CAWIGGGGLDEQFF. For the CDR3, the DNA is TGTGCCTGGATAGGCGGCGGGGGGTTGGATGAGCAGTTCTTC.

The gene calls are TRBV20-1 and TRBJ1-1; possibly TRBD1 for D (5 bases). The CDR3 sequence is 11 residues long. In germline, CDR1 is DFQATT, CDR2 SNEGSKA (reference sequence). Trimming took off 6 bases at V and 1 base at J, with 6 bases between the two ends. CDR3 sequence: CSAGQNTEAFF. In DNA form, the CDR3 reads TGCAGTGCCGGACAGAACACTGAAGCTTTCTTT.

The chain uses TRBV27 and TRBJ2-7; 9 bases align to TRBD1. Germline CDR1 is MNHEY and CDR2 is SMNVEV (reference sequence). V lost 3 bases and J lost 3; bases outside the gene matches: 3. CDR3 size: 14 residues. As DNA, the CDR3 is TGTGCCAGCAGTTTGGGACAGGGTCTCTACGAGCAGTACTTC. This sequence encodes CASSLGQGLYEQYF.

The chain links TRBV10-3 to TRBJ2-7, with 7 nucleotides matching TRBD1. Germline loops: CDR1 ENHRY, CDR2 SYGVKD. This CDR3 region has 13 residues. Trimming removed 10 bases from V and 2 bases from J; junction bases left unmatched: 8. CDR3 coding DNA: TGTGCCAACTCACCGGGACAGACCTACGAGCAGTACTTC. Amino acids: CANSPGQTYEQYF.

The CDR3 spells CASSGGQGSNTEAFF. The CDR3 DNA reads TGTGCCAGCAGTGGAGGACAGGGTAGTAACACTGAAGCTTTCTTT. The chain combines TRBV2 with TRBJ1-1; 8 bases line up with TRBD1. The CDR3 is made up of 15 amino acids. CDR1 and CDR2 from the germline V gene are SNHLY and FYNNEI. The ends lost 4 bases at V and 2 bases at J; junction bases unmatched: 6.

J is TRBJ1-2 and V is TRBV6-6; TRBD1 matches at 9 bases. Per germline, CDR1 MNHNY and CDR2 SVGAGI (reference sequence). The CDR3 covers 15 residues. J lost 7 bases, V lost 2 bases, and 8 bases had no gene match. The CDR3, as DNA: TGTGCCAGCAGTTACGAGATACAGGGGGCGCGTGGCTACACCTTC. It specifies CASSYEIQGARGYTF.

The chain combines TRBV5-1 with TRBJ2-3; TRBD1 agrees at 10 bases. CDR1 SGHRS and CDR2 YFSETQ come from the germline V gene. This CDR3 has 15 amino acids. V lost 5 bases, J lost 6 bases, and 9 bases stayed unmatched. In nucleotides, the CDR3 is TGCGCCAGCAGTTCCGGGACAGGGGCGAGGGATACGCAGTATTTT. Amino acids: CASSSGTGARDTQYF.

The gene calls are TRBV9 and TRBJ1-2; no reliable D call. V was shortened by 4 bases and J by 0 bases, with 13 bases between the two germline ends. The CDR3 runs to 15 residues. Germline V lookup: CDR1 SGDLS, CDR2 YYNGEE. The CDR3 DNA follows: TGTGCCAGCAGCCCCTCTTCCACAGCTAACTATGGCTACACCTTC. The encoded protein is CASSPSSTANYGYTF.

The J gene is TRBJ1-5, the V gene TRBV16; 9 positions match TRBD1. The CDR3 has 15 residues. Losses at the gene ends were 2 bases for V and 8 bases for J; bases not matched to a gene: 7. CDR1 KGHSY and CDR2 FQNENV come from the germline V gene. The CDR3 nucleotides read TGTGCCAGCAGCCAACAAACAGGGGGCTACGAGCCCCAGCATTTT. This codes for CASSQQTGGYEPQHF.

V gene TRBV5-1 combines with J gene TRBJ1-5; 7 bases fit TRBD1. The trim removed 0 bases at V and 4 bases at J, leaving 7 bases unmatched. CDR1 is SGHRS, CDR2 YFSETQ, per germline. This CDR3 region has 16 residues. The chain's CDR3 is CASSLEPDRSNQPQHF. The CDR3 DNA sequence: TGCGCCAGCAGCTTGGAACCGGACAGGTCAAATCAGCCCCAGCATTTT.